Given below is one T cell receptor (beta chain) in context. Its antigen is currently not known. Base qualities are not at hand, and no much larger clone is one base apart. This entry comes from a study of shared clonotypes between healthy human individuals (dated by TCRdb to the early 2020s). Looking at the study overall: A few men and a couple of women, aged 18 to 49 years, made up the cohort. Per donor, three plates each were used for CD4 naive and CD4 memory, two for CD8 naive, and one for CD8 memory. To estimate repertoire size and how much clonotypes are shared between individuals, the study performed deep sequencing of blood TCR repertoires from a few healthy adults. Libraries were prepared and TCR repertoires were sequenced by different laboratories using diverse techniques, in order to increase sequencing depth and limit assay-specific biases. Per donor, leukapheresis produced somewhere between about 0.9 and 9 billion PBMCs. Paper-wide results and their limitations: Pairwise subsampling indicated that sequencing depth was expected to affect the degree of clonotype sharing among donors. Sampling was limited to blood, and TCR repertoires in tissue likely differ from TCR repertoires in blood. Rarefaction of sorted-subset datasets indicated incomplete sequencing despite the large sequencing depth. Across a handful of donors, around 5.4% of naive CD4, approximately 3.5% of naive CD8, about 2% of memory CD4, and 0.4% of memory CD8 clonotypes were shared. Compared with non-shared clonotypes, clonotypes shared by all four sorted-subset donors had higher generation probabilities. Estimated clonotype richness was generally larger for naive than for memory subsets. Because the study included only a small number of donors, the genetic and exposure-history diversity represented was limited.

The germline V gene supplies CDR1 MGHDK and CDR2 SYGVNS. The cysteine opens and the phenylalanine closes a CDR3 of 18 amino acids. Only the CDR3 portion is preserved as DNA: 54 bases, with reading frame beginning at the first base. V loses 1 base, J loses 3 bases, and the germline ends lie 19 bases apart. Using the deep immunoSEQ assay, multiplex PCR amplified TCR CDR3 regions from genomic DNA. Extracted genomic DNA from each cell subset was distributed evenly across all wells of several immunoSEQ 96-well plates, and each plate was treated as a replicate. Each replicate PCR for sorted subsets received 150 to 250 ng genomic DNA, equal to about 30,000 T cell genomes. Purified libraries were measured with a Qubit 3.0 fluorometer, size-checked on a Bioanalyzer 2100, and measured again with the KAPA Library Quantification kit. A separate single-read 150-cycle Illumina NextSeq 550 flow cell was used to sequence each immunoSEQ 96-well plate. Per the original workflow: Because only junctional sequences without quality scores were contained in the immunoSEQ output, filtering matching that applied to full-length reads could not be performed. Sequences were annotated with PyIR, a Python wrapper for IgBLAST v1.9, using IMGT germline references to assign V/J genes and CDR3. Reads were filtered out if the reads had weak V/J assignments (E-value above 1e-6), no CDR3, stop codons, out-of-frame junctions, or ambiguous translated residues. V3J clonotypes were defined as sequences sharing the same inferred V gene, J gene, and CDR3 amino acid sequence. Percentage overlap between repertoires was computed as shared unique clonotypes divided by the size of the smaller repertoire. RTK rarefaction, the Chao1 estimator, and Recon v2.1 estimates of unobserved clonotypes were used to assess repertoire richness. Generation probabilities for all TCRbeta clonotypes obtained by the gDNA method from several donors were computed using OLGA. Held by TCRdb, this immuneACCESS table contains in-frame sequences only and omits some clones. Under half of the omission traces to an unresolved V gene where checked; the cause of the rest is unknown. That table gives V, J and clone size, and the DNA gave D and trimming. The table for this sample lists about 1.5 million clones; roughly 98% of them were counted only once. The ten largest clones capture approximately 0.45% of the sample.

Healthy HIV-negative adults with no recently reported acute infections or vaccinations were included as donors. All donors were Caucasian adults living in Nashville, Tennessee, USA. CD4+ T cells were enriched through magnetic negative selection, after which naive cells were positively selected on CD45RA and the remaining negative fraction served as the memory subset. After blood collection by leukapheresis, PBMCs were isolated using Ficoll-Histopaque density gradient centrifugation and then cryopreserved in the vapor phase of liquid nitrogen. Analytical flow cytometry was used to check the purity and quantity of every magnetically sorted T cell population. Genomic DNA was isolated from every sorted fraction and measured by UV absorbance on a Nanodrop 2000c.

Material for sequencing was naive CD4+ T cells sorted from blood. This specimen's cell subset or site label, interpreted: CD45RA+ positively selected. This clonotype originated in a man aged 25 to 40 in good health. The V gene is TRBV25-1 and the J gene is TRBJ2-1, with a tentative D gene TRBD1 over 7 matching bases. The CDR3 has the sequence CASSEFQGGGNSYNEQFF. The DNA sequence is given as TGTGCCAGCAGTGAATTTCAGGGGGGCGGGAACAGCTACAATGAGCAGTTCTTC.